One sample yielded the 8 T cell receptor beta chains listed below, sequenced in a study of blood T cell repertoires in COVID-19. Clones were read by immunoSEQ multiplex PCR, and TCRdb kept only the in-frame ones, dropping some. This table holds 200,000 to 300,000 clones, 88% found once. The sequenced sample was peripheral blood. The receptors originated from a man in his 60s who had recovered from COVID-19.

The CDR3 bases are TGTGCCAGCAGGGGGACAGGCGGGAATTCACCCCTCCACTTT. Translated, it gives CASRGTGGNSPLHF. The chain joins TRBV6-6 to TRBJ1-6; 8 nucleotides align to TRBD1. Per the germline V gene, CDR1 is MNHNY and CDR2 is SVGAGI (reference sequence). V lost 6 bases, J lost 7 bases, and 5 bases stayed unmatched. The CDR3 runs 14 residues.

The chain carries TRBV4-2 and TRBJ2-3, with D possibly TRBD1 on 5 matching bases. This CDR3 has 18 amino acids. Trimming removed 0 bases from V and 2 bases from J, with 18 bases in between. The germline V gene encodes CDR1 LGHNA and CDR2 YNFKEQ. The CDR3 region has the DNA TGTGCCAGCAGCCAAGACCGTGGTCTAGGGGAAGTCACAGATACGCAGTATTTT. It codes for CASSQDRGLGEVTDTQYF.

The chain uses TRBV24-1 and TRBJ2-3; 9 bases agree with TRBD2. The V gene's germline CDR1 is KGHDR and CDR2 SFDVKD. V lost 3 bases and J lost 1; bases outside the gene matches: 16. The CDR3 is 20 residues long. CDR3 amino acids: CATSDPSFGIAGVGTDTQYF. The CDR3 region has the DNA TGTGCCACCAGTGATCCCTCATTCGGTATAGCGGGGGTAGGCACAGATACGCAGTATTTT.

This chain connects TRBV19 to TRBJ2-3; perhaps TRBD2 as D (6 bases). In germline, CDR1 is LNHDA, CDR2 SQIVND (reference sequence). CDR3 length: 14 amino acids. V lost 2 bases and J lost 5, with 11 bases in between. The CDR3 bases are TGTGCCAGTAGTATATCTCGGGGGATAGATACGCAGTATTTT. It specifies CASSISRGIDTQYF.

The J gene is TRBJ2-7, the V gene TRBV19, with 7 positions matching TRBD2. This CDR3 comprises 11 residues. Germline loops: CDR1 LNHDA, CDR2 SQIVND (reference sequence). CDR3 coding DNA: TGTGCAGTAGGCGGGGGTTACGAGCAGTACTTC. It codes for CAVGGGYEQYF.

The V call is TRBV5-1, the J call TRBJ2-7, with 8 bases fitting TRBD1. The CDR3 contains 15 residues. Germline V gene sequence: CDR1 SGHRS, CDR2 YFSETQ. Losses at the gene ends were 2 bases for V and 3 bases for J; bases not matched to a gene: 7. The CDR3 DNA follows: TGCGCCAGCAGCTTCCAAACAGGGGGGAGCTACGAGCAGTACTTC. Translation: CASSFQTGGSYEQYF. The variable domain in full, with the rest retrieved from reference TRBV5-1 and TRBJ2-7, is KAGVTQTPRYLIKTRGQQVTLSCSPISGHRSVSWYQQTPGQGLQFLFEYFSETQRNKGNFPGRFSGRQFSNSRSEMNVSTLELGDSALYLCASSFQTGGSYEQYFGPGTRLTVT.

The chain employs TRBV4-1 and TRBJ2-7, with 7 nucleotides matching TRBD2. V trimming: 1 base; J trimming: 4 bases; junction bases outside the gene matches: 10. Germline assignment: CDR1 MGHRA and CDR2 YSYEKL. CDR3 size: 16 residues. In DNA, the CDR3 is TGCGCCAGCAGCCAAGTTCCGGGGAGGGTCCCGTACGAGCAGTACTTC. Residues: CASSQVPGRVPYEQYF.

This clone occurred a few times. The CDR3 protein is CARSPTSATNEKLFF. The CDR3 DNA reads TGTGCCAGAAGCCCGACATCTGCAACTAATGAAAAACTGTTTTTT. The J gene is TRBJ1-4, the V gene TRBV5-3; D unresolved. TRBV5-3 is identified as an open reading frame with a role that is uncertain. V was clipped by 4 bases and J by 0 bases, with 10 bases between them. This CDR3 is 15 amino acids long.